The 10 T cell receptor beta chains presented below share a single source sample, sequenced in a study of CD8 T cells in cerebrospinal fluid in Alzheimer's disease. TCRdb re-called the 10x single-cell sequencing reads; every CDR3 protein appears as one record, without DNA. The specimen's table records 550 or so distinct CDR3 sequences. Material for sequencing was cerebrospinal fluid. These receptors came from a human donor with Alzheimer's disease.

This chain joins TRBV7-2 and TRBJ1-1. This CDR3 has 14 amino acids. CDR1 is SGHTA and CDR2 is FQGNSA in the germline V gene. The CDR3 protein is CASGRLGLNTEAFF.

The V and J genes are TRBV5-1 and TRBJ2-7; TCRdb indicates TRBD2, and absent DNA this call remains unverified. The CDR3 covers 16 residues. Germline loops: CDR1 SGHRS, CDR2 YFSETQ. This chain's CDR3 is CASSPLGKASSYEQYF.

Measured by frequency, this clonotype is large. The chain couples TRBV6-5 to TRBJ2-7. In germline, CDR1 is MNHEY, CDR2 SVGAGI. The CDR3 contains 14 residues. This CDR3 is CASSYGQRKTEQYF.

Frequency places this clonotype as large. The rearrangement uses TRBV7-2 and TRBJ2-1. The CDR3 contains 15 residues. Germline-derived CDR1 and CDR2 are SGHTA and FQGNSA. The CDR3 reads CASSIDGQLHNEQFF.

Its frequency marks this clonotype as medium-sized. The chain employs TRBV3-1 and TRBJ2-7; TCRdb names TRBD1, which stays unverified in the absence of DNA. This CDR3 is built from 13 residues. CDR1 LGHDT and CDR2 YNNKEL come from the germline V gene (reference sequence). The CDR3 protein is CASSPARGYEQYF.

Considering frequency, this clonotype is medium-sized (0.01 to 0.1%). The J gene is TRBJ1-4, the V gene TRBV7-8; TCRdb returns TRBD1, unconfirmable since there is no DNA. Germline V lookup: CDR1 SGHVS, CDR2 FQNEAQ. CDR3 size: 14 residues. The CDR3 loop reads CASSFTGGGEKLFF. The complete variable domain, with remaining parts taken from reference TRBV7-8 and TRBJ1-4, reads GAGVSQSPRYKVAKRGQDVALRCDPISGHVSLFWYQQALGQGPEFLTYFQNEAQLDKSGLPSDRFFAERPEGSVSTLKIQRTQQEDSAVYLCASSFTGGGEKLFFGSGTQLSVL.

In terms of frequency, this clonotype is large. This rearrangement joins TRBV10-3 to TRBJ2-3; the D call of TRBD1 rests on TCRdb alone, since no DNA is present to check it. The CDR3 totals 18 residues. Germline loops: CDR1 ENHRY, CDR2 SYGVKD. CDR3 sequence: CAIRGTATSRPITDTQYF.

According to its frequency, this clonotype is large. The J gene is TRBJ2-4, the V gene TRBV5-1. Germline-derived CDR1 and CDR2 are SGHRS and YFSETQ. The CDR3 contains 16 residues. CDR3 in amino acids: CASSSAALLAKNIQYF.

Its frequency marks this clonotype as medium-sized. The chain combines TRBV9 with TRBJ1-6. The germline CDR1 and CDR2 sequences are SGDLS and YYNGEE. This CDR3 has 13 residues. CDR3 loop: CASSWGTDSPLHF. Variable domain in full (rest from reference TRBV9 and TRBJ1-6): DSGVTQTPKHLITATGQRVTLRCSPRSGDLSVYWYQQSLDQGLQFLIQYYNGEERAKGNILERFSAQQFPDLHSELNLSSLELGDSALYFCASSWGTDSPLHFGNGTRLTVT.

This clonotype is deemed large by its frequency. The chain uses TRBV3-1 and TRBJ2-7; TCRdb's D call of TRBD1 is untestable without DNA. Germline CDR1 and CDR2: LGHDT and YNNKEL (reference sequence). This CDR3 has 14 amino acids. This CDR3 reads CASSSRGQTYEQYF.